Shown below are 26 T cell receptor beta chains from a single sample sequenced in a study of T-cell reconstitution after alpha-beta-depleted transplantation in children. During its preparation, the TCRbeta library received unique molecular identifiers. TCRdb re-called the PCR reads with MiXCR, one entry per CDR3 protein. Among approximately 230,000 distinct CDR3 sequences listed, roughly 25% were seen once. The sequencing here drew on PBMCs, mostly from graft donor cells, taken 360 days after TCRalphabeta/CD19-depleted stem cell transplant. Receptors originate from a female patient aged 2-10 years who had a stem cell transplant for congenital amegakaryocytic thrombocytopenia, so the T cells may come from the graft donor.

In its sample, this clonotype was seen many times. V gene TRBV7-8 combines with J gene TRBJ2-1; 8 positions match TRBD2. The CDR3 consists of 16 residues. Germline CDR1 and CDR2: SGHVS and FQNEAQ. J was trimmed by 10 bases and V by 5 bases; bases with no gene match: 16. The CDR3 DNA reads as TGTGCCAGCAGCCCAGAAACCGGGACTAGTCGTCGAGAGCAGTTCTTC. It is translated as CASSPETGTSRREQFF.

This clonotype appeared a few times. The CDR3 loop is CASSQDRGSPYGYTF. The CDR3 coding sequence is TGCGCCAGCAGCCAAGATCGGGGGTCCCCCTATGGCTACACCTTC. V gene TRBV4-3 combines with J gene TRBJ1-2; weak D call: TRBD1 (5 bases). Trimming took 0 bases from V and 4 from J, leaving 12 bases between them. Germline V gene sequence: CDR1 LGHNA, CDR2 YSLEER. The CDR3 runs to 15 residues.

The rearrangement links TRBV7-2 to TRBJ2-7, with a tentative D call TRBD1 (5 bases). CDR1 and CDR2 (germline): SGHTA, FQGNSA. This CDR3 is built from 15 residues. V gave up 2 bases and J gave up 1 base, with 12 bases separating them. CDR3 amino acids: CASSLRGHPSYEQYF. The CDR3 nucleotides are TGTGCCAGCAGCTTACGAGGACACCCATCCTACGAGCAGTACTTC.

The rearrangement joins TRBV7-8 to TRBJ2-3; TRBD2 is a possible D gene (6 bases). CDR3 length equals 15 residues. Between the trimmed V and J ends, which lost 4 bases and 1 base, there was a span of 12 bases. The germline V gene has CDR1 SGHVS and CDR2 FQNEAQ. The DNA of the CDR3 is TGTGCCAGCAGCTCTTCGGGAGTTCGCACAGATACGCAGTATTTT. Its translation is CASSSSGVRTDTQYF.

The chain couples TRBV5-5 to TRBJ2-7; D assignment may be TRBD1 or TRBD2 (6 bases each). The ends were cut back, 3 bases at V and 6 bases at J, with 13 bases in the middle. Germline V gives CDR1 SGHKS, CDR2 YYEKEE (reference sequence). The CDR3 has 13 residues. The CDR3 here is CASSSLGGGEQYF. The CDR3 coding sequence is TGTGCCAGCAGCTCCCTGGGGGGCGGCGAGCAGTACTTC.

The chain recombines TRBV7-2 with TRBJ2-5; TRBD1 might be the D (6 bases). This CDR3 has 16 amino acids. V lost 1 base to trimming and J lost 5 bases, with 17 bases between them. Germline V gene lookup returns CDR1 SGHTA and CDR2 FQGNSA. The DNA of the CDR3 is TGTGCCAGCAGCTTAGTTGCAGGGGATGTCAAGGAGACCCAGTACTTC. Its translation: CASSLVAGDVKETQYF.

This rearrangement joins TRBV20-1 to TRBJ1-1; 7 nucleotides agree with TRBD1. The CDR3 is 14 residues long. From germline, CDR1 is DFQATT and CDR2 SNEGSKA (reference sequence). V lost 1 base, J lost 6 bases, and 8 bases stayed unmatched. Written as DNA, the CDR3 is TGCAGTGCTAGAGTGCAGGGGGTTTGGGCTGAAGCTTTCTTT. Translating gives CSARVQGVWAEAFF.

V usage is TRBV28 and J usage is TRBJ1-6; D not certain. V was pared by 10 bases and J by 9 bases, with 13 bases between. Germline CDR1 is MDHEN and CDR2 is SYDVKM. The CDR3 has 12 residues. The chain's CDR3 is CATAVLGSPLHF. As DNA, the CDR3 is TGTGCCACTGCGGTACTAGGTTCACCCCTCCACTTT. Full variable domain (missing parts from reference TRBV28 and TRBJ1-6): DVKVTQSSRYLVKRTGEKVFLECVQDMDHENMFWYRQDPGLGLRLIYFSYDVKMKEKGDIPEGYSVSREKKERFSLILESASTNQTSMYLCATAVLGSPLHFGNGTRLTVT.

The table lists this clonotype with many counts. The chain couples TRBV30 to TRBJ2-2; D is perhaps TRBD2 (5 bases). CDR3 length: 13 residues. V was trimmed by 3 bases and J by 5 bases, leaving 10 bases between them. Germline loops: CDR1 GTSNPN, CDR2 SVGIG (reference sequence). CDR3 sequence (DNA): TGTGCCTGGAGCCTAGAGGGAACCGGGGAGCTGTTTTTT. This codes for CAWSLEGTGELFF.

The genes are TRBV20-1 and TRBJ2-2; D is uncertain. Trimming took off 6 bases at V and 6 bases at J, with 20 bases between the two ends. The V gene's germline CDR1 is DFQATT and CDR2 SNEGSKA (reference sequence). This CDR3 contains 15 residues. CDR3 region: CSAPSGGSSPGELFF. CDR3 in DNA: TGCAGTGCCCCGTCCGGCGGTTCAAGTCCCGGGGAGCTGTTTTTT.

V is TRBV7-8 and J is TRBJ1-5; D call uncertain. Germline V gene sequence: CDR1 SGHVS, CDR2 FQNEAQ. Trimming cost V 1 base and J 2 bases, with 12 bases left between them. This CDR3 is 16 amino acids long. CDR3 sequence reads: CASSLVSASGNQPQHF. The DNA for the CDR3 is TGTGCCAGCAGCTTAGTTTCTGCATCGGGCAATCAGCCCCAGCATTTT.

This clonotype was seen ten or more times. The CDR3 sequence is CASSYRGTGELFF. The DNA of the CDR3 is TGTGCCAGCAGCTATCGTGGCACCGGGGAGCTGTTTTTT. V usage is TRBV7-2 and J usage is TRBJ2-2; D gene unclear. The germline V and J ends were trimmed by 4 bases and 4 bases, with 7 bases remaining between them. The CDR3 is made up of 13 amino acids. Germline CDR1 reads SGHTA; CDR2 reads FQGNSA.

This clonotype was recorded a few times. CDR3 residues: CASSFGFRGEKLFF. Written as DNA, the CDR3 is TGTGCCAGCAGTTTTGGCTTTAGGGGTGAAAAACTGTTTTTT. The chain couples TRBV12-3 or TRBV12-4 to TRBJ1-4; a possible D gene is TRBD1 (5 bases). V was shortened by 3 bases and J by 7 bases, with 12 bases between the two germline ends. CDR3 length equals 14 residues.

This clonotype was counted only a few times. The chain combines TRBV13 with TRBJ2-1; TRBD1 aligns across 7 bases. Trimming took 3 bases from V and 8 from J; bases not matched to a gene: 13. The length of the CDR3 is 16 residues. Germline-derived CDR1 and CDR2 are PRHDT and FYEKMQ (reference sequence). The CDR3 sequence is CASSFFTGARSDEQFF. The DNA of the CDR3 is TGTGCCAGCAGCTTTTTCACAGGGGCAAGGTCGGATGAGCAGTTCTTC.

For this clonotype: A read error is likely here: a far larger clone is one base away. This chain links TRBV11-2 with TRBJ2-5; D remains ambiguous. Germline V gene data show CDR1 as SGHAT and CDR2 as FQNNGV. V was cut by 5 bases and J by 3 bases, with 4 bases left in between. The CDR3 runs to 11 residues. The CDR3 nucleotides are TGTGCCAGCAGCGTAAAAGAGACCCAGTACTTC. Protein product: CASSVKETQYF. Based on the CDR3 plus reference TRBV11-2 and TRBJ2-5, the full variable domain is EAGVAQSPRYKIIEKRQSVAFWCNPISGHATLYWYQQILGQGPKLLIQFQNNGVVDDSQLPKDRFSAERLKGVDSTLKIQPAKLEDSAVYLCASSVKETQYFGPGTRLLVL.

This sequence joins TRBV28 and TRBJ2-5, with D unclear. V lost 3 bases and J 4 bases, leaving 9 bases between the germline ends. CDR3 length: 13 residues. CDR1 and CDR2 from the germline V gene are MDHEN and SYDVKM. The chain's CDR3 is CASSLRPRETQYF. The CDR3 DNA reads as TGTGCCAGCAGTTTGCGTCCCCGAGAGACCCAGTACTTC.

This chain links TRBV7-9 with TRBJ2-5, with a weak D call TRBD1 (6 bases). V shed 5 bases and J shed 5 bases, with 15 bases lying between them. The CDR3 has 14 residues. Germline CDR1 and CDR2: SEHNR and FQNEAQ (reference sequence). The CDR3 DNA reads as TGTGCCAGCAGCGAACAGGGATTTGGGGAGACCCAGTACTTC. Protein: CASSEQGFGETQYF.

This clonotype has just a few counts. The chain links TRBV12-3 or TRBV12-4 to TRBJ2-2; no clear D gene. The CDR3 contains 13 residues. V was pared by 0 bases and J by 6 bases, with 5 bases between. The CDR3 here is CASSLASAGELFF. The CDR3 bases are TGTGCCAGCAGTTTAGCCTCCGCCGGGGAGCTGTTTTTT.

In this sample, this clonotype turned up a few times. The rearrangement links TRBV7-2 to TRBJ2-2; 10 bases fit TRBD2. The ends lost 5 bases at V and 5 bases at J; junction bases unmatched: 5. The CDR3 sequence is 15 residues long. Germline CDR1 reads SGHTA; CDR2 reads FQGNSA. The CDR3 sequence is CASSILAGVTGELFF. The CDR3, as DNA: TGTGCCAGCAGCATCCTAGCGGGAGTGACCGGGGAGCTGTTTTTT.

The gene calls are TRBV12-3 or TRBV12-4 and TRBJ1-5; D possibly corresponds to TRBD1 (5 bases). The CDR3 totals 13 residues. V lost 6 bases and J 5 bases, leaving 11 bases between the germline ends. In DNA, the CDR3 is TGTGCCAGCAGCATAGGGACTTATCAGCCCCAGCATTTT. This codes for CASSIGTYQPQHF.

This clonotype showed up just a few times. The rearrangement links TRBV27 to TRBJ1-2, with D hard to call. In germline, CDR1 is MNHEY, CDR2 SMNVEV (reference sequence). This CDR3 comprises 16 residues. Between the trimmed V and J ends, which lost 10 bases and 1 base, there was a span of 22 bases. CDR3 region: CANIWINVKHNYGYTF. For the CDR3, the DNA is TGTGCCAACATCTGGATCAACGTGAAGCATAACTATGGCTACACCTTC.

The chain is built from TRBV5-1 and TRBJ1-5; perhaps TRBD1 as D (5 bases). Per germline, CDR1 SGHRS and CDR2 YFSETQ. The CDR3 extends over 13 amino acids. V was cut by 2 bases and J by 7 bases, with 10 bases left in between. CDR3 loop: CASSLEGVQPQHF. In DNA, the CDR3 is TGCGCCAGCAGCTTAGAAGGGGTCCAGCCCCAGCATTTT.

V and J are TRBV18 and TRBJ2-3; D not certain. V was trimmed by 6 bases and J by 1 base, leaving 8 bases between them. The CDR3 runs 13 residues. The germline CDR1 and CDR2 sequences are KGHSH and LQKENI. In DNA, the CDR3 is TGTGCCAGCTCGCCCCAACGCACAGATACGCAGTATTTT. Amino acids: CASSPQRTDTQYF. Based on the CDR3 plus reference TRBV18 and TRBJ2-3, the full variable domain is NAGVMQNPRHLVRRRGQEARLRCSPMKGHSHVYWYRQLPEEGLKFMVYLQKENIIDESGMPKERFSAEFPKEGPSILRIQQVVRGDSAAYFCASSPQRTDTQYFGPGTRLTVL.

This clonotype showed up many times. The rearrangement joins TRBV28 to TRBJ2-1; D unresolved. Germline CDR1 is MDHEN and CDR2 is SYDVKM. Trimming removed 7 bases from V and 8 bases from J, with 12 bases in between. The CDR3 contains 12 residues. The CDR3 protein is CASNEPSDEQFF. CDR3 sequence (DNA): TGTGCCAGCAACGAGCCCAGCGATGAGCAGTTCTTC.

Ten or more counts support this clonotype. The CDR3, as DNA: TGTGCCAGCAGCCAAGATAGCTCCTACAATGAGCAGTTCTTC. Translated: CASSQDSSYNEQFF. The gene calls are TRBV4-2 and TRBJ2-1, with D unclear. Germline-derived CDR1 and CDR2 are LGHNA and YNFKEQ. Trimming shortened V by 0 bases and J by 0 bases, and 3 bases separated the two germline ends. This CDR3 is 14 amino acids long.

This clonotype was detected only a few times. This rearrangement joins TRBV7-9 to TRBJ1-1, with D unclear. Germline V gene lookup returns CDR1 SEHNR and CDR2 FQNEAQ (reference sequence). This CDR3 contains 15 residues. V shed 2 bases and J shed 1 base, with 11 bases lying between them. CDR3 loop: CASSLLRRGNTEAFF. The DNA for the CDR3 is TGTGCCAGCAGCTTATTAAGGCGGGGGAACACTGAAGCTTTCTTT.